The clone carrying this T cell receptor (beta chain) was detected a few times. Its specificity is not known. The sample originates from a study of identical twins. One entry per CDR3 protein results from TCRdb running MiXCR on the 5' RACE reads. The profile covers roughly 480,000 distinct CDR3 sequences, with 20% to 25% appearing a single time and over 2.5% taken by the ten largest. Study-wide findings and caveats: Where beta out-of-frame sequences were concerned, excess twin sharing was weaker.

This sample also belongs to another study, concerning T cells expressing NK-cell markers. From that paper: Sorting of alpha-beta TCR T cells alone was achieved in several experiments with an anti-gamma-delta TCR antibody. The study found these clonotypes also leading the CD3+CD56-NKG2C+ fraction in several donors.

The TCR was taken from a woman under 30 in good health. Sequenced: CD4+ T cells sorted from blood.

The CDR3 protein is CSVGKGADNEQFF. In DNA form, the CDR3 reads TGCAGCGTGGGCAAGGGGGCCGACAATGAGCAGTTCTTC. The chain combines TRBV29-1 with TRBJ2-1; 7 nucleotides match TRBD1. V trimming: 6 bases; J trimming: 5 bases; junction bases outside the gene matches: 7. Germline loops: CDR1 SQVTM, CDR2 ANQGSEA. The CDR3 is 13 amino acids.